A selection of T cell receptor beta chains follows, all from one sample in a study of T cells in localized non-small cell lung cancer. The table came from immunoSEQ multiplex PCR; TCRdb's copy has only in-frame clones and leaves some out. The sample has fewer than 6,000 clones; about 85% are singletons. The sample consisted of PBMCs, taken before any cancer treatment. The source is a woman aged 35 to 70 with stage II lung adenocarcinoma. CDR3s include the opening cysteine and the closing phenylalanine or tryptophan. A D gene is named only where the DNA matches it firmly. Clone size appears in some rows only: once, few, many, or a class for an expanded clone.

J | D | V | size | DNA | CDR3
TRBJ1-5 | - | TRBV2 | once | TGTGCCAGCAGGCCAAGGACAGTCTATAGCAATCAGCCCCAGCATTTT | CASRPRTVYSNQPQHF
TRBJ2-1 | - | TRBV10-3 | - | TGTGCCATCAGTGAGGATGTCAGGGGCAATGAGCAGTTCTTC | CAISEDVRGNEQFF
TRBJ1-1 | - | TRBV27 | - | TGTGCCAGCCATGGAGGGGGGATAGGGAACACTGAAGCTTTCTTT | CASHGGGIGNTEAFF
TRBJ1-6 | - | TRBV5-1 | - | TGCGCCAGCAGCTTGGCCCCCGTTGGAATGGGCAGGGCCTATAATTCACCCCTCCACTTT | CASSLAPVGMGRAYNSPLHF
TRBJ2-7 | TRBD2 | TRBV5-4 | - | TGTGCCAGCAGCATCGGGACTAGCGGAACCTACGAGCAGTACTTC | CASSIGTSGTYEQYF
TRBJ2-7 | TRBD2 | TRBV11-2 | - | TGTGCCAGCAGCTTTACTAGCGGGACCTACGAGCAGTACTTC | CASSFTSGTYEQYF
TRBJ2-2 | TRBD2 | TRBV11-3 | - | TGTGCCAGCAGCTGGGAGGGCGACGGGGAGCTGTTTTTT | CASSWEGDGELFF
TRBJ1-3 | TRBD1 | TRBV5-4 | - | TGTGCCAGCAGTAGGGACAGCCCTGGCTCTGGAAACACCATATATTTT | CASSRDSPGSGNTIYF
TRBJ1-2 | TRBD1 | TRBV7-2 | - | TGTGCCAGCAGCTTAGGAGCGACAGGGGGCTATGGCTACACCTTC | CASSLGATGGYGYTF
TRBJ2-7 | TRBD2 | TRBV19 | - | TGTGCCAGTAGTAAGAGGGCGGGAGAGAGGAACGAGCAGTACTTC | CASSKRAGERNEQYF
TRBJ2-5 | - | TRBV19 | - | TGTGCCAGTAGTCCTCCCCAGGGTCAGGGGGAGACCCAGTACTTC | CASSPPQGQGETQYF
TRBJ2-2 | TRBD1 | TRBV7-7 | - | TGTGCTAGCAGTTTGACAGGGGTCACCGGGGAGCTGTTTTTT | CASSLTGVTGELFF
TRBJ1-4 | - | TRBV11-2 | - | TGTGCCAGCAGCTTCCTGATGGGGATCGGGGAAAAACTGTTTTTT | CASSFLMGIGEKLFF
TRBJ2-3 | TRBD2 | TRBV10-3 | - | TGTGCCATCAGTGGAACTAGCGGCACAGATACGCAGTATTTT | CAISGTSGTDTQYF
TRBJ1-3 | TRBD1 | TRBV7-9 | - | TGTGCCAGCAGCTTAGTTAAGGACAGGCCCAGCTCTGGAAACACCATATATTTT | CASSLVKDRPSSGNTIYF
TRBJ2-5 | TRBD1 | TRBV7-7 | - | TGTGCTAGCAGCTTAAGGAGAGCCTCAGGGGGCCAAGAGACCCAGTACTTC | CASSLRRASGGQETQYF
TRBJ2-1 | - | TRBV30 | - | TGTGCCTGGAGTCCGTCGCTGGCCCTGTTCCACCTCTTC | CAWSPSLALFHLF
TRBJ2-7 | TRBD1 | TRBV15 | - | TGTGCCACCAGCAGAGATGGGGGACAGCCCTACGAGCAGTACTTC | CATSRDGGQPYEQYF
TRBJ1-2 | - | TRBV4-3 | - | TGCGCCAGCAGCCAAGGGGAGGGATTCGGCTACACCTTC | CASSQGEGFGYTF
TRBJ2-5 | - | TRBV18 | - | TGTGCCAGCTCACCCGCCGCATTTCAAGAGACCCAGTACTTC | CASSPAAFQETQYF
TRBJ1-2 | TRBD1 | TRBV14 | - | TGTGCCAGCAGCCTACATCAGACAGGGGGCGGTGGCTACACCTTC | CASSLHQTGGGGYTF
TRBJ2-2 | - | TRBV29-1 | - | TGCAGCGCTAGGACGTGGGGGACGAACACCGGGGAGCTGTTTTTT | CSARTWGTNTGELFF
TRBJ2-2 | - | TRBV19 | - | TGTGCCAGTAGTATAGGGTTGGGTCGGACCGGGGAGCTGTTTTTT | CASSIGLGRTGELFF
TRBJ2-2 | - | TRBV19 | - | TGTGCCAGTAGTATTATCTCGGCAGGTGGCGGGGAGCTGTTTTTT | CASSIISAGGGELFF
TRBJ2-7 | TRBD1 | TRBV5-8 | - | TGTGCCAGCAGCTTAGACAGGGTCGGGGACGAGCAGTACTTC | CASSLDRVGDEQYF
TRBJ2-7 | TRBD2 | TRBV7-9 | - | TGTGCCAGCAGCCTGACCGGGACTAGCGGGGTGGAGCAGTACTTC | CASSLTGTSGVEQYF
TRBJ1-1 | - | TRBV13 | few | TGTGCCAGCAGCAACCGTGACCTGAACACTGAAGCTTTCTTT | CASSNRDLNTEAFF
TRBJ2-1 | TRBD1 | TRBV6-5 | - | TGTGCCAGCAGTTACCTCGGGACAGGGAGCTACAATGAGCAGTTCTTC | CASSYLGTGSYNEQFF